The 18 T cell receptor beta chains given below trace back to one sample, sequenced in a study of CD8 T cells in Susac syndrome. cDNA came from roughly 0.5 to 1 ug RNA primed by random hexamers. TCRdb reprocessed the immunoSEQ multiplex PCR reads with MiXCR, giving one entry per CDR3 protein. The sample has about 150,000 distinct CDR3 sequences, 85% to 95% seen once. Sequenced input: CD8+ T cells from PBMCs. All receptors come from a human donor with Susac syndrome.

This clonotype occurred once. DNA for the CDR3: TGTGCCAGCAGCGTAGCTTGGGGACAAGTCAATGAAAAACTGTTTTTT. Encoded protein: CASSVAWGQVNEKLFF. The chain combines TRBV9 with TRBJ1-4, with D possibly TRBD1 on 6 matching bases. CDR3 length equals 16 residues. V lost 0 bases to trimming and J lost 5 bases, with 14 bases between them. Germline values: CDR1 SGDLS, CDR2 YYNGEE. The variable domain in full, completed from reference TRBV9 and TRBJ1-4, reads DSGVTQTPKHLITATGQRVTLRCSPRSGDLSVYWYQQSLDQGLQFLIQYYNGEERAKGNILERFSAQQFPDLHSELNLSSLELGDSALYFCASSVAWGQVNEKLFFGSGTQLSVL.

This clonotype was recorded once. This chain connects TRBV20-1 to TRBJ1-2; D is undetermined. V lost 6 bases and J 7 bases, leaving 12 bases between the germline ends. The germline V gene has CDR1 DFQATT and CDR2 SNEGSKA (reference sequence). There are 11 residues in the CDR3. The CDR3 spells CSASLQLGYTF. CDR3 bases: TGCAGTGCGTCCCTACAACTTGGCTACACCTTC.

The V call is TRBV29-1, the J call TRBJ2-7; 10 positions match TRBD1. Losses at the gene ends were 6 bases for V and 5 bases for J; bases not matched to a gene: 1. CDR3 length: 11 amino acids. Germline CDR1 reads SQVTM; CDR2 reads ANQGSEA. The CDR3 is CSVDRGHEQYF. CDR3 sequence (DNA): TGCAGCGTCGACAGGGGGCACGAGCAGTACTTC.

The chain couples TRBV20-1 to TRBJ2-3; 8 nucleotides line up with TRBD2. The CDR3 contains 13 residues. J was trimmed by 5 bases and V by 3 bases; bases with no gene match: 4. Germline-derived CDR1 and CDR2 are DFQATT and SNEGSKA (reference sequence). The CDR3 loop reads CSASRAGEDTQYF. DNA for the CDR3: TGCAGTGCTAGTAGAGCGGGAGAAGATACGCAGTATTTT.

CDR3 bases: TGTGCCAGCAGCTCTACCCGACAGGGAGCGAGTTACAATGAGCAGTTCTTC. Amino acid sequence: CASSSTRQGASYNEQFF. The chain links TRBV7-6 to TRBJ2-1, with 7 bases fitting TRBD1. Germline V gene data show CDR1 as SGHVS and CDR2 as FNYEAQ. V lost 4 bases, J lost 4 bases, and 13 bases stayed unmatched. CDR3 length: 17 residues.

This sequence joins TRBV5-1 and TRBJ1-1, with no clear D. Germline CDR1 and CDR2: SGHRS and YFSETQ. V was shortened by 6 bases and J by 2 bases, with 8 bases between the two germline ends. CDR3 length: 12 residues. The CDR3 loop is CASTIGNTEAFF. The DNA of the CDR3 is TGCGCCAGCACCATCGGAAACACTGAAGCTTTCTTT.

V and J are TRBV9 and TRBJ2-6; D may be TRBD2 (5 bases). This CDR3 contains 16 residues. The V gene lost 6 bases and the J gene lost 4 bases, with 17 bases spanning the gap. Germline V gives CDR1 SGDLS, CDR2 YYNGEE. The DNA for the CDR3 is TGTGCCAGCACCGACTCGGACTTTCCCGGGGCCAACGTCCTGACTTTC. Amino acids: CASTDSDFPGANVLTF.

The CDR3 DNA is TGTGCCAGCAGCGTAGGGGATCCGAACACTGAAGCTTTCTTT. It is translated as CASSVGDPNTEAFF. The chain links TRBV9 to TRBJ1-1; D ambiguous. The germline CDR1 and CDR2 sequences are SGDLS and YYNGEE. The CDR3 contains 14 residues. V shed 0 bases and J shed 1 base, with 7 bases lying between them.

This clonotype was observed once. The CDR3 reads CASSGPGTGANTGELFF. CDR3 sequence (DNA): TGTGCCAGCAGCGGCCCTGGGACGGGCGCGAACACCGGGGAGCTGTTTTTT. This sequence joins TRBV9 and TRBJ2-2; D is tentatively TRBD1 or TRBD2 (5 bases each). Germline V gives CDR1 SGDLS, CDR2 YYNGEE. The CDR3 has 17 residues. Trimming left V 3 bases short and J 0 bases short, with 15 bases between.

This chain links TRBV7-9 with TRBJ2-7, with 10 bases that match TRBD1. V was pared by 5 bases and J by 7 bases, with 11 bases of the junction left unmatched. Germline V gene sequence: CDR1 SEHNR, CDR2 FQNEAQ (reference sequence). This CDR3 is built from 15 residues. The CDR3 region is CASSTGQGHPPEQYF. Here the CDR3 DNA reads TGTGCCAGCAGCACGGGACAGGGGCACCCGCCAGAGCAGTACTTC.

CDR3 bases: TGTGCAGTCGGGAGGACAGATACGCAGTATTTT. This gives the protein CAVGRTDTQYF. The V gene is TRBV6-1, the J gene TRBJ2-3; 7 nucleotides line up with TRBD2. The CDR3 sequence is 11 residues long. Germline V gene data show CDR1 as MNHNS and CDR2 as SASEGT.

The chain couples TRBV6-1 to TRBJ1-1; D gene unclear. Per germline, CDR1 MNHNS and CDR2 SASEGT. V was clipped by 5 bases and J by 2 bases, with 6 bases between them. The CDR3 runs to 12 residues. CDR3 nucleotides: TGTGCCAGCAGTAGGCACAACACTGAAGCTTTCTTT. Amino acids: CASSRHNTEAFF.

The chain couples TRBV5-1 to TRBJ2-1; D unclear. This CDR3 spans 13 amino acids. Germline CDR1 is SGHRS and CDR2 is YFSETQ. V was clipped by 4 bases and J by 5 bases, with 10 bases between them. The CDR3 protein is CASSPSPNNEQFF. The CDR3 DNA sequence: TGCGCCAGCAGCCCCTCTCCCAACAATGAGCAGTTCTTC. The entire variable domain, with the rest obtained from reference TRBV5-1 and TRBJ2-1, is as follows: KAGVTQTPRYLIKTRGQQVTLSCSPISGHRSVSWYQQTPGQGLQFLFEYFSETQRNKGNFPGRFSGRQFSNSRSEMNVSTLELGDSALYLCASSPSPNNEQFFGPGTRLTVL.

This chain links TRBV2 with TRBJ1-2; D is undetermined. The CDR3 consists of 14 residues. Germline loops: CDR1 SNHLY, CDR2 FYNNEI. Trimming took off 4 bases at V and 3 bases at J, with 12 bases between the two ends. The CDR3 here is CASSVRFKDYGYTF. The CDR3 DNA reads TGTGCCAGCAGTGTTCGCTTCAAGGACTATGGCTACACCTTC.

V is TRBV12-3 or TRBV12-4 and J is TRBJ2-7; D not resolved. Deletions cut 3 bases from V and 6 bases from J, with 9 bases between. The CDR3 loop spans 12 amino acids. The CDR3 DNA reads as TGTGCCAGCAGTTTGGTAGGGTCCGAGCAGTACTTC. It codes for CASSLVGSEQYF.

The V call is TRBV10-3, the J call TRBJ2-5; D tentatively fits TRBD1 or TRBD2 (5 bases each). Germline lookup yields CDR1 ENHRY and CDR2 SYGVKD. The CDR3 has 12 amino acids. V lost 5 bases and J 4 bases, leaving 8 bases between the germline ends. The CDR3 region is CAISPGTETQYF. For the CDR3, the DNA is TGTGCCATCAGTCCAGGGACAGAGACCCAGTACTTC.

The chain joins TRBV19 to TRBJ2-7; D may be TRBD2 (6 bases). Trimming took 8 bases from V and 2 from J, leaving 25 bases between them. This CDR3 comprises 17 residues. Germline V lookup: CDR1 LNHDA, CDR2 SQIVND (reference sequence). CDR3 bases: TGTGCCAGTTCGGCTTTCGGGTTTGGGGAGGTCCCCTACGAGCAGTACTTC. This gives the protein CASSAFGFGEVPYEQYF. The full variable domain, completed using reference TRBV19 and TRBJ2-7, is DGGITQSPKYLFRKEGQNVTLSCEQNLNHDAMYWYRQDPGQGLRLIYYSQIVNDFQKGDIAEGYSVSREKKESFPLTVTSAQKNPTAFYLCASSAFGFGEVPYEQYFGPGTRLTVT.

V usage is TRBV30 and J usage is TRBJ1-1; 8 positions match TRBD1. This CDR3 has 14 residues. CDR1 is GTSNPN, CDR2 SVGIG, per germline (reference sequence). V dropped 1 base and J dropped 5; count of bases not matched to a gene: 6. The CDR3 nucleotides read TGTGCCTGGAGTGCAGGACAGGGAGGAACTGAAGCTTTCTTT. Amino acids: CAWSAGQGGTEAFF.